These 9 T cell receptor beta chains came from one sample sequenced in a study of graft-versus-host responses after intestinal transplantation. The data were produced by immunoSEQ multiplex PCR, yet TCRdb's version contains in-frame clones alone and is incomplete. This sample has about 10,000 clones, with 85% to 95% found just once. Here the sequenced sample was PBMCs, taken 8 days after intestinal transplant. The receptors derive from a human patient who received an intestinal transplant, so some T cells may come from the graft donor.

The chain recombines TRBV19 with TRBJ1-1; 11 nucleotides line up with TRBD1. The CDR3 covers 16 residues. The germline CDR1 and CDR2 sequences are LNHDA and SQIVND (reference sequence). Unmatched junction bases numbered 5, after V lost 1 base and J lost 4 bases. CDR3 coding DNA: TGTGCCAGTAGTATAGGGACAGGGGGCCGGGCCACTGAAGCTTTCTTT. Translated: CASSIGTGGRATEAFF. Variable domain in full (rest from reference TRBV19 and TRBJ1-1): DGGITQSPKYLFRKEGQNVTLSCEQNLNHDAMYWYRQDPGQGLRLIYYSQIVNDFQKGDIAEGYSVSREKKESFPLTVTSAQKNPTAFYLCASSIGTGGRATEAFFGQGTRLTVV.

The chain uses TRBV5-3 and TRBJ2-1; TRBD2 matches 9 bases. TRBV5-3 is placed among ORFs of uncertain function. The CDR3 runs 17 residues. Losses at the gene ends were 4 bases for V and 1 base for J; bases not matched to a gene: 9. The CDR3 loop is CARSRPRREGSYNEQFF. As DNA, the CDR3 is TGTGCCAGAAGCCGTCCCCGGCGGGAGGGTTCCTACAATGAGCAGTTCTTC.

The rearrangement joins TRBV4-1 to TRBJ2-1; D is uncertain. CDR1 is MGHRA, CDR2 YSYEKL, per germline. V lost 1 base, J lost 3 bases, and 10 bases lay in between. The CDR3 length is 15 residues. CDR3 region: CASSQGSGVYNEQFF. Here the CDR3 DNA reads TGCGCCAGCAGCCAAGGAAGTGGTGTCTACAATGAGCAGTTCTTC.

The chain combines TRBV5-1 with TRBJ2-2; D is tentatively TRBD1 or TRBD2 (6 bases each). CDR1 is SGHRS, CDR2 YFSETQ, per germline. There are 15 residues in the CDR3. V was pared by 3 bases and J by 0 bases, with 9 bases between. The CDR3 DNA is TGCGCCAGCAGCTGGGGGGCGGCGAACACCGGGGAGCTGTTTTTT. Protein product: CASSWGAANTGELFF.

For the CDR3, the DNA is TGTGCCAGCAGCCCAGGGGTACCGGGGGCCAACGTCCTGACTTTC. Translated: CASSPGVPGANVLTF. The rearrangement joins TRBV7-3 to TRBJ2-6, with D tentatively TRBD1 (6 bases). The CDR3 runs 15 residues. CDR1 is SGHTA, CDR2 FQGTGA, per germline. V was trimmed by 5 bases and J by 4 bases, leaving 12 bases between them.

The CDR3 region is CASSSRDLFYEQYF. DNA for the CDR3: TGTGCCAGCAGCAGTCGGGACCTTTTCTACGAGCAGTACTTC. The chain combines TRBV7-9 with TRBJ2-7; the D call may be TRBD1 or TRBD2 (5 bases each). The CDR3 runs 14 residues. Trimming cost V 5 bases and J 3 bases, with 14 bases left between them. Germline V lookup: CDR1 SEHNR, CDR2 FQNEAQ (reference sequence).

This CDR3 reads CASSVAGGGGRAYNEQFF. CDR3 DNA sequence: TGTGCCAGCAGCGTAGCCGGGGGAGGGGGGAGAGCCTACAATGAGCAGTTCTTC. This chain joins TRBV9 and TRBJ2-1, with a possible D match to TRBD2 (7 bases). V was shortened by 0 bases and J by 2 bases, with 18 bases between the two germline ends. The CDR3 is 18 amino acids. Germline V gives CDR1 SGDLS, CDR2 YYNGEE.

The chain is built from TRBV20-1 and TRBJ1-2; no definite D call. Germline assignment: CDR1 DFQATT and CDR2 SNEGSKA (reference sequence). This CDR3 comprises 11 residues. V lost 5 bases to trimming and J lost 8 bases, with 12 bases between them. In DNA, the CDR3 is TGCAGTGCTTCTCAACTCTCGGGCTACACCTTC. Translated: CSASQLSGYTF.

This chain links TRBV9 with TRBJ1-5, with D maybe TRBD1 (6 bases). The CDR3 is 20 amino acids. Germline V gene data show CDR1 as SGDLS and CDR2 as YYNGEE. The V gene lost 1 base and the J gene lost 0 bases, with 23 bases spanning the gap. The CDR3 DNA is TGTGCCAGCAGCGTACTCCTTCGGGGGGCGAGGGGTTATAGCAATCAGCCCCAGCATTTT. Residues: CASSVLLRGARGYSNQPQHF.